This T cell receptor beta chain comes out of a study of cytomegalovirus exposure and HLA in healthy donors. The ends lost 0 bases at V and 0 bases at J; junction bases unmatched: 10. Per germline, CDR1 SGHTA and CDR2 FQGNSA. CDR3 size: 19 residues. Study-wide findings and caveats: In a later analysis, DRB1 alleles had the most associated TCRs; HLA-C alleles the fewest. The study flagged around 150 TCR beta chains as cytomegalovirus-associated.

For this clone: Its antigen remains unknown.

This PCR relied on a set of 60 Vbeta primers and 13 Jbeta primers. Assay used: immunoSEQ multiplex PCR; TCRdb lists only in-frame clones, some missing. The sample data list about 130,000 clones. This TCR was sampled from a middle-aged woman in good health and CMV-seronegative. The chain is built from TRBV7-2 and TRBJ1-3, with TRBD1 matching 8 bases. The specimen sequenced was PBMCs. CDR3 in DNA: TGTGCCAGCAGCTTAGCGGACAGGGTCGGAACCAGCTCTGGAAACACCATATATTTT. Translation: CASSLADRVGTSSGNTIYF.